This TCR beta chain was identified in a study of cytomegalovirus exposure and HLA in healthy donors listed by TCRdb under 2017. In terms of the full investigation: In an earlier analysis of some 550 of the donors, 250 to 350 Gb of sequence data and 117 million unique TCR beta sequences from 150 million to 200 million T cells were reported. Around 320 gigabases of sequencing data and tens of millions of unique TCR sequences were included in an early release covering 550 to 650 HLA-typed donors. High-throughput TCR immunosequencing, statistical association of individual TCRs with disease status, and machine learning were combined to predict cytomegalovirus infection status. Of the roughly 390 genotyped donors, about 80% fell in the genetic ancestry cluster associated with self-reported Caucasian donors. In addition to the first cohort of hundreds of subjects, a separate validation cohort of 130 or so different subjects was used. Typing coverage differed by locus: A, B, C, DRB1 and DQB1 were typed in about 620-630 donors, DQA1 in approximately 520, DPA1 in 600 to 610, and DPB1 in around 440. An earlier analysis of some 500 of the donors used high-throughput TCR beta sequencing to judge whether each TCR beta V gene segment behaved as functional or pseudogenic. Genome-wide SNP genotypes for about 60% of the roughly 700 donors were used in a later genetic analysis, which treated that subset as a discovery cohort. The T cell repertoires of several hundred subjects were profiled by immunosequencing and related to cytomegalovirus serostatus. Every discovery cohort repertoire had been produced on one sequencing platform. Donor age, sex, ethnicity and CMV serostatus were compiled together with the repertoire data. The later analysis used no new phenotypic data to find candidate immune exposures, relying instead on TCR beta sequences and their occurrence across donors. Class I and class II HLA loci were covered by the typing at four-digit resolution. Roughly 5 DR-DQ haplotypes were handled as single units for association and clustering, since linkage in the cohort was strong. Among roughly 370 genotyped donors of the cohort, an average of approximately 250,000 unique TCR beta nucleotide sequences were sequenced per donor, roughly a sixth of them non-productive. The study aimed to test whether cataloging public T cell receptors could reveal signatures of past pathogen exposure. In a later analysis, previously published TCR beta repertoires from 500 to 750 donors were re-analyzed and high-resolution HLA genotyping was added so that TCR occurrence patterns could be studied. Beyond this particular receptor, the publication reports: Immune exposure information for the cohort was limited to CMV serostatus. It was suggested by the authors that the approach could potentially be generalized to other disease states and immunological phenotypes. A group of highly shared sequence variants was considered likely to be a technical artifact of the sequencing pipeline. An association between a missense DCLRE1C variant and V-gene and J-gene trimming of TCR beta chains was found in a later genetic analysis and replicated in an independent cohort. In an earlier analysis of approximately 590 of the donors, most TCR beta V segments were observed in productive rearrangements about 87% or about 30% of the time, broadly matching IMGT annotations. Most TCR sequences were observed very rarely across donors, whereas some public TCRs were present in many individuals. When HLA alleles, especially DR and DQ, strongly co-occurred, TCR associations were difficult to assign to individual alleles. A few of the identified cytomegalovirus-associated TCR beta chains were confirmed in vitro to be specific for cytomegalovirus antigens. Some IMGT-functional V segments, including TRBV6-2 and TRBV6-3, could not be told apart with the 87-base-pair reads, so those segments were excluded. Because counts were too low, seventeen rarely observed V segments, including chromosome 9 orphons, were left out of the earlier analysis of some 600 of the donors. In this cohort, only TCR beta chains were sequenced, and detectable features were limited by the absence of alpha or paired-chain data. A later genetic analysis reported fewer N-insertions in productive TCRs among donors in an Asian-associated ancestry cluster than the approximately 670-donor mean. A total of roughly 160 TCR beta chains were listed by the study as associated with cytomegalovirus. Most CMV-associated TCR beta chains appeared to be HLA-restricted in a later analysis, and the HLA associations seemed to be driven largely by CMV exposure. Correlated functional status among segregating V segments might be attributable to linkage disequilibrium, but an unknown experimental factor could not be ruled out. Compared with equally common non-associated chains, HLA-associated TCR beta chains in a later analysis were more clonally expanded and had lower generation probabilities. HLA typing was unavailable for some donors at each locus, so association tests used only the typed subset. A further reported finding was that TCR beta sequences accurately predicted the HLA-A and HLA-B alleles for most subjects in the first cohort. Sequencing depth was assumed to be roughly uniform across donors in the presence/absence analyses, though that assumption may not hold. At a false discovery rate of 0.05, a later analysis linked under 20,000 TCR beta sequences to specific HLA alleles. Several of the top co-occurrence clusters appeared to be linked to parvovirus B19, influenza, CMV and Epstein-Barr virus, according to a later analysis. According to a later analysis, TCR association rates differed among HLA loci, with DRB1 alleles showing the most associated TCRs and HLA-C alleles showing the fewest. The classifier was reported to diagnose cytomegalovirus status with high specificity and sensitivity in both the original and validation cohorts.

Turning to this clone: Its antigen is still unknown. Nothing much larger sits one base from this clone, and base qualities are not available.

The cohort consisted of approximately 670 healthy bone marrow donors. Cohort members were all nominally healthy when sampled, although unrecorded immune exposures were likely present. The donor tested CMV seronegative and was one of the 352 seronegative cohort members. A peripheral blood sample was provided by each donor, and peripheral blood mononuclear cells were used for TCR beta sequencing. Genomic DNA was extracted from the blood cell samples with the Qiagen DNeasy Blood Extraction Kit. According to the germline V gene (reference sequence), CDR1 reads LNHDA and CDR2 reads SQIVND. The CDR3 starts with the cysteine, ends with the phenylalanine, and has 13 residues. The sequence is cut down to CDR3 DNA, 39 bases in frame from base 1. V and J lose 6 bases and 3 bases, and a span of 11 bases separates them. The method behind the library was the immunoSEQ multiplex PCR assay. For the multiplex PCR, a mixture combining 60 forward primers for TCR Vbeta segments and 13 reverse primers for TCR Jbeta segments was used. The CDR3 region of rearranged TCR beta genes was amplified from genomic DNA with a multiplex PCR assay. The Illumina HiSeq System was used to sequence the amplified TCR beta libraries as 87-base-pair reads. The authors' analysis ran thus. Across the 700 or so repertoires, a later analysis counted some 80 million unique TCR beta chains, 9 million to 14 million of which were shared by at least two donors. Raw reads were error-corrected and collapsed into unique sequences by a nearest-neighbor algorithm in which closely related sequences were merged to remove PCR and sequencing errors. CDR3 sequences were aligned to IMGT reference sequences to assign V, D and J gene segments. Each retained sequence needed at least a six-nucleotide match to both a V gene segment and a J gene segment. Rearrangements were classified as productive when the CDR3 lacked stop codons and remained in frame with V and J, and all other rearrangements were classified as non-productive. Following IMGT convention, CDR3 was defined as the stretch from the second conserved V-encoded cysteine to the conserved J-encoded phenylalanine. In an earlier analysis of more than 550 of the donors, sequences lacking an unambiguous match to a single V gene segment were excluded. In an earlier analysis of some 590 of the donors, V segments were called functional above 56.7% productive rearrangements and were called segregating when the between-donor standard deviation exceeded 5%. A statistical classification framework was developed to diagnose cytomegalovirus status using the catalog of TCR beta chain sequences. V and J gene assignment, in a later analysis, came from comparing TCR nucleotide sequences with IMGT/GENE-DB human TR gene sequences. Using the TCRdist pipeline, a later analysis assigned CDR3 sequences along with most-parsimonious VDJ recombination scenarios. In a later analysis, every TCR beta chain was defined by the combination of its CDR3 amino acid sequence and its V-gene family, and reads without a unique V-gene family were dropped. A later analysis removed 600 or so highly shared, low-generation-probability nucleotide sequences to deal with suspected cross-contamination and a sequencing artifact. In a later analysis, a clonal expansion index was calculated for each public chain from normalized within-repertoire ranks of inferred template counts. A later analysis computed generation probabilities with a VDJ recombination model fitted to out-of-frame rearrangements, and checked the results against IGoR. A later analysis scored TCR-TCR, TCR-HLA and TCR-CMV co-occurrence with hypergeometric tests, applying a repertoire-size bias correction to TCR pairs. A later analysis estimated false discovery rates by permuting HLA or CMV assignments 20 times. In a later analysis, co-occurring TCRs were grouped using DBSCAN, with TCRdist sequence similarity added in when clustering inside HLA-allele-positive subsets. Repertoires with fewer than 30,000 or more than 120,000 public chains, plus five repertoires with anomalous nucleotide sharing, were excluded from co-occurrence clustering. As stored in TCRdb, this immuneACCESS dataset retains in-frame rearrangements with V and J assigned. A fraction of the clones does not appear; measured against another copy, unresolved V genes explain less than half of the discrepancy, and the remainder lacks a known reason. V and J calls and clone size come straight from that table; D and trimming were deduced from the DNA. The sample table records about 97,000 clones; about 80% of these occur just once. The top ten clonotypes cover 4.1% of the sample.

The V and J genes are TRBV19 and TRBJ1-2, and possibly TRBD1, on 6 matching bases. This clonotype originated in a man aged 35 to 55 in good health and CMV-seronegative. Source material: PBMCs. The bases are TGTGCCAGTAGCCCTGAGGGGGACTATGGCTACACCTTC. This codes for CASSPEGDYGYTF.